The 2 T cell receptor beta chains below come from one sample, sequenced in a study of blood T cell repertoires in COVID-19. Using immunoSEQ multiplex PCR, the repertoire was profiled, and TCRdb retains in-frame clones only, with some absent. The repertoire holds a few hundred thousand clones, with around 83% as singletons. Sequencing was done on a sample of peripheral blood. The receptors here all came from a woman aged 50 to 60 with COVID-19, enrolled during active disease.

The V call is TRBV5-4, the J call TRBJ2-2; TRBD1 is a possible D gene (6 bases). The CDR3 is 13 residues long. Germline V gene lookup returns CDR1 SGHNT and CDR2 YYREEE (reference sequence). V was trimmed by 4 bases and J by 8 bases, leaving 12 bases between them. In DNA, the CDR3 is TGTGCCAGCAGCCTCACAGGGATAGGGGAGCTGTTTTTT. This sequence encodes CASSLTGIGELFF.

This chain joins TRBV29-1 and TRBJ1-3; D unclear. The CDR3 covers 15 residues. The germline CDR1 and CDR2 sequences are SQVTM and ANQGSEA. V was cut by 0 bases and J by 4 bases, with 13 bases left in between. CDR3 DNA sequence: TGCAGCGTTGAAGATTCCGGGTTCGGCGGAAACACCATATATTTT. Encoded protein: CSVEDSGFGGNTIYF.